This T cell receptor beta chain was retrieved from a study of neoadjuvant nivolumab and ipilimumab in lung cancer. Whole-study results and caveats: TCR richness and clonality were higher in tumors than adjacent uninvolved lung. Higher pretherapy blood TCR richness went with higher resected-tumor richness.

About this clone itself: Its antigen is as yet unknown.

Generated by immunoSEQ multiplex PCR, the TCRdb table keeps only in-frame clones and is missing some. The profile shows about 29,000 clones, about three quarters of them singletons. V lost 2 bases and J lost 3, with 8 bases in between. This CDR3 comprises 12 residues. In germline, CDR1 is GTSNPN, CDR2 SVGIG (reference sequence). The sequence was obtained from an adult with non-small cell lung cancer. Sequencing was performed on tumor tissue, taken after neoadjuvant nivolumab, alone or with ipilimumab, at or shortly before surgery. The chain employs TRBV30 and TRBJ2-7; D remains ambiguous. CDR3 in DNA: TGTGCCTGGAGTCGATCCTACTACGAGCAGTACTTC. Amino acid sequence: CAWSRSYYEQYF.